This note documents a single T cell receptor (beta chain) sequence. Antigen unknown. Per individual sample, total RNA of at least 6 micrograms was extracted. A J-beta primer mix and a sample-barcoded 5' primer were used in a second PCR of roughly 7 to 12 cycles. MiXCR, run by TCRdb on the 5' RACE reads, gives a single entry per CDR3 protein. This table has about 570,000 distinct CDR3 sequences, approximately 25% appearing once. Germline CDR1 reads MNHEY; CDR2 reads SVGEGT. V lost 7 bases and J 2 bases, leaving 23 bases between the germline ends. The CDR3 runs 17 residues. This sample is part of a study of blood T cells in healthy people across ages. Overall study results and limits: More naive CD4+ cells and higher diversity marked long-lived donors relative to aged donors. TCR beta diversity per million T cells fell roughly linearly with age. Total diversity from one million sequenced T cells was likely underestimated.

The sequence was collected from a woman in her 70s in good health. Sequenced sample: blood. This chain connects TRBV6-2 or TRBV6-3 to TRBJ1-2; D might be TRBD1 (5 bases). Here the CDR3 reads CASKKGEATTANYGYTF. For the CDR3, the DNA is TGTGCCAGCAAGAAAGGGGAGGCCACGACTGCGAACTATGGCTACACCTTC.